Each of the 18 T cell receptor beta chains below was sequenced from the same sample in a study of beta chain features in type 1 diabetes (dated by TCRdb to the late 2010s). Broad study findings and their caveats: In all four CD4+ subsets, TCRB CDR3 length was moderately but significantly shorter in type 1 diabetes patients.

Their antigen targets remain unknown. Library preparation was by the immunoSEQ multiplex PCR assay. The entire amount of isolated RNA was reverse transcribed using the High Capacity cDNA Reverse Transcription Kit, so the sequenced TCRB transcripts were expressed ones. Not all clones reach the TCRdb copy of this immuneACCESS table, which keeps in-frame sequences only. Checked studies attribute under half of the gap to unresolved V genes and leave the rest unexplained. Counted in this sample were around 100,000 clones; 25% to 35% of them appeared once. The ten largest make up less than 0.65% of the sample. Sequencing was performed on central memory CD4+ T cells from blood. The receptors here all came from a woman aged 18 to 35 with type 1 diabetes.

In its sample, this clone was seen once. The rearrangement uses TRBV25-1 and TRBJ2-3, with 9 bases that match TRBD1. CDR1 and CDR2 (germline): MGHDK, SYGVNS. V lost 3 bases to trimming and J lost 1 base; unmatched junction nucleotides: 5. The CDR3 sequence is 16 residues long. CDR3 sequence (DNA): TGTGCCAGCAGTGATAGGACAGGGGCCCGCACAGATACGCAGTATTTT. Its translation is CASSDRTGARTDTQYF.

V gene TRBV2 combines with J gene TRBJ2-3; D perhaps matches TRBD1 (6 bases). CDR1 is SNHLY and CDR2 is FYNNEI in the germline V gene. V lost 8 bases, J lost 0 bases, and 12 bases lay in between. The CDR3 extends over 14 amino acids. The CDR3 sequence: CASGKDSSTDTQYF. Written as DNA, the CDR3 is TGTGCCAGCGGGAAGGACAGCAGCACAGATACGCAGTATTTT.

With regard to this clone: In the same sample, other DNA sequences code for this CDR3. CDR3 sequence reads: CASSPSGNQPQHF. The CDR3 nucleotides read TGTGCCAGCTCCCCTTCGGGGAACCAGCCCCAGCATTTT. The chain recombines TRBV18 with TRBJ1-5; unclear D gene. This CDR3 has 13 amino acids. The germline V gene has CDR1 KGHSH and CDR2 LQKENI. Deletions cut 6 bases from V and 7 bases from J, with 13 bases between.

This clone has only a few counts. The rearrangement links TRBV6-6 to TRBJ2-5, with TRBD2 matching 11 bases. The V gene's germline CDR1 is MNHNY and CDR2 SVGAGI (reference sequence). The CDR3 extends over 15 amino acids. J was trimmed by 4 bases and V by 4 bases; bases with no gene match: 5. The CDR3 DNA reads TGTGCCAGCAGTTCACTAGCGGGAGACTCAGAGACCCAGTACTTC. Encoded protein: CASSSLAGDSETQYF.

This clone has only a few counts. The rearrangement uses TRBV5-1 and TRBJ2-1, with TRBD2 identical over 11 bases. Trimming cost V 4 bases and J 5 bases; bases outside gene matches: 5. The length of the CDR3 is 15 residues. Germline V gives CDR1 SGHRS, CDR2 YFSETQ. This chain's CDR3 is CASSPTSGKNNEQFF. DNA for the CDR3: TGCGCCAGCAGCCCGACTAGCGGGAAAAACAATGAGCAGTTCTTC.

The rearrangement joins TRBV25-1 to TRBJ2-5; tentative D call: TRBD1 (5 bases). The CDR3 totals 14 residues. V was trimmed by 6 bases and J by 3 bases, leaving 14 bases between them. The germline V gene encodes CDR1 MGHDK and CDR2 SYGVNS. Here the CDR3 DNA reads TGTGCCAGCAGCCCAGCAGGGCCCGAAGAGACCCAGTACTTC. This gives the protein CASSPAGPEETQYF.

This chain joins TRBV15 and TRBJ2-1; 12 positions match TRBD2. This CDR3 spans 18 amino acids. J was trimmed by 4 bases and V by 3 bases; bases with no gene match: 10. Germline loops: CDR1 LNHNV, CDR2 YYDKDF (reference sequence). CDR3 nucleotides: TGTGCCACCAGCAGCCCGGAGGGGCTAGCGGGAGGGTACAATGAGCAGTTCTTC. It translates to CATSSPEGLAGGYNEQFF.

The CDR3 reads CASSPRQTTGELFF. DNA of the CDR3: TGTGCCAGCTCGCCCCGACAGACCACCGGGGAGCTGTTTTTT. This chain joins TRBV18 and TRBJ2-2; maybe TRBD1 (5 bases). The CDR3 loop spans 14 amino acids. Germline V CDR1 and CDR2: KGHSH, LQKENI. The ends were cut back, 6 bases at V and 4 bases at J, with 12 bases in the middle.

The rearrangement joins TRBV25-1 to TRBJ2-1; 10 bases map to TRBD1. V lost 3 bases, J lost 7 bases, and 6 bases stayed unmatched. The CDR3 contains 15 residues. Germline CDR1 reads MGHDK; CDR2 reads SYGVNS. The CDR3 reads CASSDSGQGTNEQFF. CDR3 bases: TGTGCCAGCAGTGATTCGGGACAGGGGACGAATGAGCAGTTCTTC.

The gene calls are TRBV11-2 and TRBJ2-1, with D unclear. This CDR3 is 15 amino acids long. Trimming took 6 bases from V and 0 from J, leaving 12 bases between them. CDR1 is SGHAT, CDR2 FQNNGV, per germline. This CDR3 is CASSLSESSYNEQFF. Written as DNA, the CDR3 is TGTGCCAGCAGTCTCAGCGAGAGCTCCTACAATGAGCAGTTCTTC.

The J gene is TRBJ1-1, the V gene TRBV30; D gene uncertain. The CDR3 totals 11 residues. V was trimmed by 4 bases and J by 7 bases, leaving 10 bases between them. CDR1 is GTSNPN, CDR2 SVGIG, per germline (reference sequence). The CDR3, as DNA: TGTGCCTGGAATCGGGGAGGTGAAGCTTTCTTT. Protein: CAWNRGGEAFF.

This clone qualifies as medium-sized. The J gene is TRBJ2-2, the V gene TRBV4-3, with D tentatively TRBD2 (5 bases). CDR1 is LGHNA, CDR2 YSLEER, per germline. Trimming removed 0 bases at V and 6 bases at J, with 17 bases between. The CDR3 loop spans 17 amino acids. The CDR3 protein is CASSQESGPDRAGELFF. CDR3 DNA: TGCGCCAGCAGCCAAGAAAGCGGCCCGGACCGCGCCGGGGAGCTGTTTTTT.

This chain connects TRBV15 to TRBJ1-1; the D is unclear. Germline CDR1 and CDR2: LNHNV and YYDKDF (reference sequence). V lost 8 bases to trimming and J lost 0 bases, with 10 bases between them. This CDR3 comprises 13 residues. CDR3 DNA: TGTGCCACCGCGTTAGTGATGAACACTGAAGCTTTCTTT. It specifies CATALVMNTEAFF.

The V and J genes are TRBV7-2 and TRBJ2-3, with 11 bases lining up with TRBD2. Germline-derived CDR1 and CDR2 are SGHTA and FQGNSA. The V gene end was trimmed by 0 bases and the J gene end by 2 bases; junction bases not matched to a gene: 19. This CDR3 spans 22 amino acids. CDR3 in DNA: TGTGCCAGCAGCTTAGCCCTACCAGGGCTCATACTAGCGGGAGATCACACAGATACGCAGTATTTT. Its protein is CASSLALPGLILAGDHTDTQYF.

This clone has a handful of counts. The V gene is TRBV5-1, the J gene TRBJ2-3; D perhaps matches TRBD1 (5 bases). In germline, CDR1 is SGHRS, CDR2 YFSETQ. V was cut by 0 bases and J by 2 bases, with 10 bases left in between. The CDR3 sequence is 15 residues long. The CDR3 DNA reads TGCGCCAGCAGCTTGGATCCAGGGATCACAGATACGCAGTATTTT. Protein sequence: CASSLDPGITDTQYF. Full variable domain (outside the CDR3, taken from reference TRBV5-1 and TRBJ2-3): KAGVTQTPRYLIKTRGQQVTLSCSPISGHRSVSWYQQTPGQGLQFLFEYFSETQRNKGNFPGRFSGRQFSNSRSEMNVSTLELGDSALYLCASSLDPGITDTQYFGPGTRLTVL.

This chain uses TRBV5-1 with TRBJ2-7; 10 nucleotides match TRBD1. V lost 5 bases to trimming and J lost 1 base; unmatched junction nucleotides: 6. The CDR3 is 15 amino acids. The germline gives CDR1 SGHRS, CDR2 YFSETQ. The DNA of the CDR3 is TGCGCCAGCAGGACAGGGGGCAAGCTTTCCTACGAGCAGTACTTC. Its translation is CASRTGGKLSYEQYF.

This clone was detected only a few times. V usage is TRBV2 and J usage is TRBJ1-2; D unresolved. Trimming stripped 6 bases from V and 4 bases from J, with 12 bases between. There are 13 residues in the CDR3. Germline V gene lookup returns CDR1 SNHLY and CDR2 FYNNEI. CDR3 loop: CASRSFRSYGYTF. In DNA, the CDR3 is TGTGCCAGCAGGTCTTTCAGAAGCTATGGCTACACCTTC.

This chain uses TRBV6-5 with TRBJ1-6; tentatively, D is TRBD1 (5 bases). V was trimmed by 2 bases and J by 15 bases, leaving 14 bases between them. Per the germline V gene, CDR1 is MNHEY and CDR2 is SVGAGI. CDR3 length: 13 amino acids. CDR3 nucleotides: TGTGCCAGCAGTTACGACGGCGGGGGAGTCCTCCACTTT. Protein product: CASSYDGGGVLHF.